What follows is one TCR beta chain and its context. Its antigen remains unidentified. This sample is drawn from a study of identical twins. Overall study results and limits: Where beta out-of-frame sequences were concerned, excess twin sharing was weaker. Sequences that were out-of-frame, alpha and twin-shared displayed an excess of low generation probability.

It was template switching that added a universal primer site, and there were unique molecular identifiers on the cDNA. TCRdb re-derived calls from the 5' RACE reads in MiXCR, one entry per CDR3 protein. Found here are 500,000 to 550,000 distinct CDR3 sequences, around 22% of them singletons; the top ten hold about 0.5%. Unmatched junction bases numbered 6, after V lost 4 bases and J lost 5 bases. There are 14 residues in the CDR3. The same sample was also used in a study of yellow fever vaccine responses in identical twins.

This TCR derives from a young woman in good health. V is TRBV12-3 or TRBV12-4 and J is TRBJ2-5; 8 bases are shared with TRBD2. The sequenced material came from CD4+ T cells sorted from blood. The CDR3 sequence is CASSWRTSSETQYF. CDR3 nucleotides: TGTGCCAGCAGTTGGAGGACTAGCTCTGAGACCCAGTACTTC.